The clone carrying this T cell receptor beta chain has more than one count but fewer than ten. Its antigen is as yet unknown. This specimen comes from a study of blood T cells in healthy people across ages. Overall study findings and caveats: Diversity was higher, and naive CD4+ cells more numerous, in long-lived donors than in aged donors.

A second roughly 6 to 12 cycle PCR used barcoded and J-beta primers. Every single cDNA molecule received a tag from a template-switch adaptor with 12 random nucleotides. TCRdb independently ran MiXCR on the 5' RACE reads; one entry per CDR3 protein. The profile covers 1.4 million to 1.5 million distinct CDR3 sequences, with approximately 42% appearing a single time and roughly 8.2% taken by the ten largest. This CDR3 is built from 14 residues. The V segment lost 4 bases and the J segment 5 bases; nucleotides outside the gene matches: 5. Germline CDR1 and CDR2: MDHEN and SYDVKM. This chain links TRBV28 with TRBJ1-1; 9 bases fit TRBD1. Sequencing was done on a sample of blood. The TCR was taken from a woman younger than 35 in good health. The CDR3 loop is CASSSGTGITEAFF. The CDR3 bases are TGTGCCAGCAGTTCTGGGACAGGGATTACTGAAGCTTTCTTT.